This TCR beta chain came from a study of cytomegalovirus exposure and HLA in healthy donors. Study-level findings and limits: Cytomegalovirus-associated status was assigned to about 160 TCR beta chains.

A multiplex PCR was run with 60 Vbeta primers and 13 Jbeta primers. Profiling relied on immunoSEQ multiplex PCR, and the TCRdb table lists in-frame clones only, not all of them. The sample records approximately 120,000 clones, about three quarters being singletons. Turning to this clone: Its antigen is not identified.

Trimming took 7 bases from V and 7 from J, leaving 13 bases between them. From germline, CDR1 is PRHDT and CDR2 FYEKMQ (reference sequence). The CDR3 sequence is 12 residues long. Material for sequencing was PBMCs. The receptor was derived from a woman aged 55-75 years in good health and CMV-seropositive. The chain recombines TRBV13 with TRBJ1-1; D gene ambiguous. The DNA for the CDR3 is TGTGCCAGCACTTTCTGGCCGGGTGAAGCTTTCTTT. Residues: CASTFWPGEAFF.